This passage covers 2 T cell receptor gamma chains from one sample sequenced in a study of gamma-delta chains in newborns, infants, children. TCRdb ran CATT on the reads. The sample lists hundreds of gamma-chain clones; approximately 40% were seen once. The sample comprised blood. These receptors originate from a child who was a newborn, infant or young child, either healthy, febrile or measles-vaccinated (not recorded which).

This clone has a handful of counts. This rearrangement joins TRGV9 to TRGJ1 or TRGJ2. The germline CDR1 and CDR2 sequences are GITISATS and ISYDGTV (reference sequence). V shed 2 bases and J 3 bases; nucleotides not matched to a gene: 4. The CDR3 totals 13 residues. In DNA, the CDR3 is TGTGCCTTGTGGGAGGGCCTTTATTATAAGAAACTCTTT. It translates to CALWEGLYYKKLF.

On this clone: Different DNA sequences within this sample yield the same CDR3. V gene TRGV9 combines with J gene TRGJP. The J gene, absent from TCRdb, was called here by matching the DNA to germline. This CDR3 spans 17 amino acids. The germline V gene encodes CDR1 GITISATS and CDR2 ISYDGTV (reference sequence). Trimming removed 0 bases from V and 7 bases from J; junction bases left unmatched: 6. The CDR3 loop is CALWEVQPELGKKIKVF. In nucleotides, the CDR3 is TGTGCCTTGTGGGAGGTGCAGCCGGAGTTGGGCAAAAAAATCAAGGTATTT.